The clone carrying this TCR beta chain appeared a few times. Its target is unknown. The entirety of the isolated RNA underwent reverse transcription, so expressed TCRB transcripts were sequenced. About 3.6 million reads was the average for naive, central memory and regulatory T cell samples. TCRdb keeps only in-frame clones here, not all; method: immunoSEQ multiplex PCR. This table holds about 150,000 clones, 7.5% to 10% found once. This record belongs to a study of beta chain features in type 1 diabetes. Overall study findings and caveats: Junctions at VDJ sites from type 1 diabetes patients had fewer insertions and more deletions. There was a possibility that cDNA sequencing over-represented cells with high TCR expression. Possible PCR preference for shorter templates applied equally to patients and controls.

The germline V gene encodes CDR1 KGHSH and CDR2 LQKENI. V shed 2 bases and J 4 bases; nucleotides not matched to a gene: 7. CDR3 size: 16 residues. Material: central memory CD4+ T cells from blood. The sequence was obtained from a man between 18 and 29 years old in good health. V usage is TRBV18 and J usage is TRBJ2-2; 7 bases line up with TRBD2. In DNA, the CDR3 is TGTGCCAGCTCACCAATCGGGCGGGAGAGCACCGGGGAGCTGTTTTTT. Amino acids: CASSPIGRESTGELFF.